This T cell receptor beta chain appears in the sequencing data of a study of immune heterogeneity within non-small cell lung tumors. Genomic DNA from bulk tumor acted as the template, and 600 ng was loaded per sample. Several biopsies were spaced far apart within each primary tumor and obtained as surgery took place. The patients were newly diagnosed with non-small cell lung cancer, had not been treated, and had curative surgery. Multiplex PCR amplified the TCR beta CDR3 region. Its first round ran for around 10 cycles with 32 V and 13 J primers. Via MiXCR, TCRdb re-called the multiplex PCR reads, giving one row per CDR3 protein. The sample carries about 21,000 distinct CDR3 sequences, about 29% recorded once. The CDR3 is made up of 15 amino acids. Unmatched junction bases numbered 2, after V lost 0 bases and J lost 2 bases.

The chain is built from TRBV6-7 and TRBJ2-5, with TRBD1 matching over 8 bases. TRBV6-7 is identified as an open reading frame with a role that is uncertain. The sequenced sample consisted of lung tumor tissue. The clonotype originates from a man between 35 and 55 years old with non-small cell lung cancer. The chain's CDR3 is CASSYSGQGQETQYF. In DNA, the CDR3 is TGTGCCAGCAGTTACTCAGGACAGGGTCAAGAGACCCAGTACTTC.